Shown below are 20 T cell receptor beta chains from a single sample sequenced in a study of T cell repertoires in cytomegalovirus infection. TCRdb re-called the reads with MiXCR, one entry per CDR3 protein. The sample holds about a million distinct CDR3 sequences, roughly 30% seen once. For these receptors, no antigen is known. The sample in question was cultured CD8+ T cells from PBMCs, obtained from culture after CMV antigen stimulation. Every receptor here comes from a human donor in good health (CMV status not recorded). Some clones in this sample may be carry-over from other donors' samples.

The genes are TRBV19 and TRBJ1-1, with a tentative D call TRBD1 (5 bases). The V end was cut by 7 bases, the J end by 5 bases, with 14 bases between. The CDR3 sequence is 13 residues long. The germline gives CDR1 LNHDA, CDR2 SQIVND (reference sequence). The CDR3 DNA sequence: TGTGCCAGTAAATTAGGGGCACTAACTGAAGCTTTCTTT. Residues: CASKLGALTEAFF.

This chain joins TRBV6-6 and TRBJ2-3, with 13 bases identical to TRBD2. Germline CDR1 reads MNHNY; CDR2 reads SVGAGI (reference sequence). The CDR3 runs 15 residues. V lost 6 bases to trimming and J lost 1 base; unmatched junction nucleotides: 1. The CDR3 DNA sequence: TGTGCCAGCAGGGGGACTAGCGGGGGCACAGATACGCAGTATTTT. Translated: CASRGTSGGTDTQYF.

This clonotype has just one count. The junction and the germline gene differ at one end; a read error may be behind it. The CDR3, as DNA: TGTACCAGCAGCAGGATATATGCGGGATCGAACACTGAAGCTTTCTTT. Protein sequence: CTSSRIYAGSNTEAFF. The chain recombines TRBV27 with TRBJ1-1, with D hard to call. Germline V gene sequence: CDR1 MNHEY, CDR2 SMNVEV (reference sequence). The length of the CDR3 is 16 residues.

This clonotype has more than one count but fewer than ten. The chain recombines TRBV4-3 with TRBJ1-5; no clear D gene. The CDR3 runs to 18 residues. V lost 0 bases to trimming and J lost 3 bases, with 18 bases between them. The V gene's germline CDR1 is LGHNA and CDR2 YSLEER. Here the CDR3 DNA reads TGCGCCAGCAGCCAAGAACACTACTACCGGGTCTACAATCAGCCCCAGCATTTT. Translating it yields CASSQEHYYRVYNQPQHF.

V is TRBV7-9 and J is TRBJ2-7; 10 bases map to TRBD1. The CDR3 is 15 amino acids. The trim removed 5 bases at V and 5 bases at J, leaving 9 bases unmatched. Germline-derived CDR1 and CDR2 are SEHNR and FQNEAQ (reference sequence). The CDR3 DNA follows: TGTGCCAGCAGCGACGACAGGGGGCGAGCCCACGAGCAGTACGTC. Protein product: CASSDDRGRAHEQYV.

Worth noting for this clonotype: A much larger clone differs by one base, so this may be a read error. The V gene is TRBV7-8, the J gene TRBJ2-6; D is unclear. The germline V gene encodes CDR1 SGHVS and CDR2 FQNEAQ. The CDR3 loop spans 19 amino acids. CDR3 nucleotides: TGTGCCAGCAGCACACGCCTAACCACCCTACCTCGTGGGGTCAACGTCCTGACTTTC. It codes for CASSTRLTTLPRGVNVLTF.

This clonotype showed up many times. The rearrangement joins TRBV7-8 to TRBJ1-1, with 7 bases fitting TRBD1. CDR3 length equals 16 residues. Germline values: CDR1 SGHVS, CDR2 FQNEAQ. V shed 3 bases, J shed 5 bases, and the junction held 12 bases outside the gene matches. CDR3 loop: CASSFSDRMERTEAFF. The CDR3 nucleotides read TGTGCCAGCAGCTTTTCGGACAGGATGGAAAGAACTGAAGCTTTCTTT.

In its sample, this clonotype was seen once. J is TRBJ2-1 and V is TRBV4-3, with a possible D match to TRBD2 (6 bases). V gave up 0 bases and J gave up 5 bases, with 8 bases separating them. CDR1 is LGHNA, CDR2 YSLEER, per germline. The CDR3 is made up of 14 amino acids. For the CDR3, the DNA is TGCGCCAGCAGCCAAGATTGGGGGGACAATGAGCAGTTCTTC. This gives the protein CASSQDWGDNEQFF.

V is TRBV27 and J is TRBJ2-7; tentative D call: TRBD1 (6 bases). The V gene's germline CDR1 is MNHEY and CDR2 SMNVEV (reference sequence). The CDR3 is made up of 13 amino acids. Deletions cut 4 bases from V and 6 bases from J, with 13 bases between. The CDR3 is CASSYPGEREQYF. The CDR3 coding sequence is TGTGCCAGCAGTTACCCAGGGGAGCGCGAGCAGTACTTC.

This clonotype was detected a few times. The CDR3 is CASSRGAERNTEAFF. The DNA for the CDR3 is TGCGCCAGCAGCCGGGGGGCGGAGAGGAACACTGAAGCTTTCTTT. J is TRBJ1-1 and V is TRBV4-1, with a weak D call TRBD1 (6 bases). Per the germline V gene, CDR1 is MGHRA and CDR2 is YSYEKL. The CDR3 has 15 amino acids. V lost 4 bases and J lost 1, with 13 bases in between.

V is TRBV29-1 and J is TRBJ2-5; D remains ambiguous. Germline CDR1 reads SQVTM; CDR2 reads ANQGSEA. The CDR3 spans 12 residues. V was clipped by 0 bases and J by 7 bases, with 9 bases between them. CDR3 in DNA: TGCAGCGTTGAAGAGGGGAAAGGGACCCAGTACTTC. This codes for CSVEEGKGTQYF.

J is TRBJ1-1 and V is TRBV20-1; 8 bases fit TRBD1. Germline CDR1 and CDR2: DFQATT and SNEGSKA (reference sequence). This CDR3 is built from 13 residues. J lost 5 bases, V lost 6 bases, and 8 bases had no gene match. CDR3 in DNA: TGCAGTGCACGGACAGGGTTCGGAACTGAAGCTTTCTTT. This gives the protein CSARTGFGTEAFF.

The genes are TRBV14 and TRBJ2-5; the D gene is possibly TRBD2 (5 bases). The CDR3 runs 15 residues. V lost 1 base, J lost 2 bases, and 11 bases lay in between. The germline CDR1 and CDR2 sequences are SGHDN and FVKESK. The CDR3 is CASSQARTPQETQYF. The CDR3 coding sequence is TGTGCCAGCAGCCAAGCGAGGACTCCACAAGAGACCCAGTACTTC.

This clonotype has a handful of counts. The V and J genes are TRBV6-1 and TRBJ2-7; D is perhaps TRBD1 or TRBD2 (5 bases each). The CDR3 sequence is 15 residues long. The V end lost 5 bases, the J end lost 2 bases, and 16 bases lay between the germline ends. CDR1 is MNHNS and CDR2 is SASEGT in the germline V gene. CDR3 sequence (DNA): TGTGCCAGCAGTAAGATGCGAGGGGAAGCCTACGAGCAGTACTTC. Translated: CASSKMRGEAYEQYF.

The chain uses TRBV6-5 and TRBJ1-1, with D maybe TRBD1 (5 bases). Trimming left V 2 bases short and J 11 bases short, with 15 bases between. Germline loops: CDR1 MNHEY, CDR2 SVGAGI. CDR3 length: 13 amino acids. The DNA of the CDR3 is TGTGCCAGCAGTTACCCTGGTGGGGCATGTGCTTTCTTT. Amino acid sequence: CASSYPGGACAFF.

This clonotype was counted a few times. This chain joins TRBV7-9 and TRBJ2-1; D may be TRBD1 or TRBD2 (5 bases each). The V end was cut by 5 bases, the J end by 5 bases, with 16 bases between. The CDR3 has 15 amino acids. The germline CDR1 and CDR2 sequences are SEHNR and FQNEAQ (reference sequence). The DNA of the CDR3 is TGTGCCAGCAGCGGAGCGAGGGACGGACACAATGAGCAGTTCTTC. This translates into CASSGARDGHNEQFF. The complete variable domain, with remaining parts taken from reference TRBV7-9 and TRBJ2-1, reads DTGVSQNPRHKITKRGQNVTFRCDPISEHNRLYWYRQTLGQGPEFLTYFQNEAQLEKSRLLSDRFSAERPKGSFSTLEIQRTEQGDSAMYLCASSGARDGHNEQFFGPGTRLTVL.

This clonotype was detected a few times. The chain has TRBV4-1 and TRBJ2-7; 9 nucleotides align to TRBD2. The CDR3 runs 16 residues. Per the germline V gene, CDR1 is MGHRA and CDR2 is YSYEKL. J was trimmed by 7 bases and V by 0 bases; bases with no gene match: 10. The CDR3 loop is CASSQEISGGSGEQYV. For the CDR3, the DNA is TGCGCCAGCAGCCAAGAAATTAGCGGGGGATCGGGGGAGCAGTACGTC.

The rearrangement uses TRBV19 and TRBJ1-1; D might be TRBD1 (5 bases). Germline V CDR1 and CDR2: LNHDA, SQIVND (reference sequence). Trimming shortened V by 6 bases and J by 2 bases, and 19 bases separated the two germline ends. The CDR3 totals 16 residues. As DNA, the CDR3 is TGTGCCAGTAGCCAGATACGGGGGAACCTAAACACTGAAGCTTTCTTT. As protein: CASSQIRGNLNTEAFF.

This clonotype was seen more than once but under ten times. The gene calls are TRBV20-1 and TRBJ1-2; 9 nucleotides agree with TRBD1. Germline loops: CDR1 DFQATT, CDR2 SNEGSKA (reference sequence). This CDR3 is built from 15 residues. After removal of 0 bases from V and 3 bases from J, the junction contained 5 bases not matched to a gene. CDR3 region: CSARDLDRGDYGYTF. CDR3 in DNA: TGCAGTGCTAGAGATTTGGACAGGGGTGACTATGGCTACACCTTC.

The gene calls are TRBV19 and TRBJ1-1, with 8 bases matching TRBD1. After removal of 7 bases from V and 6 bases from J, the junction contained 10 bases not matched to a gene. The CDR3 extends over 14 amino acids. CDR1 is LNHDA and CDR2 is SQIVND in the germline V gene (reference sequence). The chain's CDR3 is CASTASDREPEAFF. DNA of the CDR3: TGTGCCAGTACCGCCTCGGACAGGGAGCCTGAAGCTTTCTTT.